The source of this TCR beta chain is a study of T cell changes during pregnancy in multiple sclerosis. Per germline, CDR1 MNHNS and CDR2 SASEGT. This CDR3 is built from 15 residues. V lost 7 bases, J lost 5 bases, and 11 bases stayed unmatched. Assay: immunoSEQ multiplex PCR; the TCRdb copy retains only in-frame clones and omits some. The sample carries about 74,000 clones, about nine tenths recorded once. The chain is built from TRBV6-1 and TRBJ2-7; TRBD2 aligns across 10 bases. Sequenced here: peripheral blood, sampled after pregnancy. This receptor was identified in a female donor in good health, enrolled as a control in a pregnancy study. As DNA, the CDR3 is TGTGCCAGCACTTTGAGCGGGGGGGCCATCGACGAGCAGTACTTC. This translates into CASTLSGGAIDEQYF.